The present TCR beta chain was sequenced within a study of control samples from healthy donors and cancer patients. TCRdb's table, derived via immunoSEQ multiplex PCR, lists solely in-frame clones and lacks some. This sample has roughly 54,000 clones, with around 97% found just once. This clone has just one count. The material sequenced was blood. The receptor comes from a woman in her twenties or thirties in good health.

CDR3 DNA sequence: TGTGCCACCAGTCGGTCTGGTCAGCCCCAGCATTTT. Protein product: CATSRSGQPQHF. The chain uses TRBV24-1 and TRBJ1-5; D not certain. The CDR3 covers 12 residues. V was cut by 6 bases and J by 6 bases, with 8 bases left in between. Germline assignment: CDR1 KGHDR and CDR2 SFDVKD.